Below are 6 T cell receptor beta chains sequenced from a single sample in a study of response to subunit inactivated influenza vaccine. From the RT-PCR reads, TCRdb called clonotypes with MiXCR, one entry per CDR3 protein. The sample lists almost 250,000 distinct CDR3 sequences, 12% occurring once. The sequencing here drew on non-naive T cells sorted from PBMCs, taken 14 days before vaccination. The receptor set was obtained from a man aged 50 or older who received an inactivated influenza vaccine.

The table lists this clonotype with a few counts. The rearrangement uses TRBV5-5 and TRBJ2-1, with D tentatively TRBD2 (6 bases). V dropped 4 bases and J dropped 6 bases, with 14 bases sitting between them. Per germline, CDR1 SGHKS and CDR2 YYEKEE (reference sequence). The CDR3 is 14 amino acids. The CDR3 nucleotides read TGTGCCAGCAGCCAGCCGGCGGGGCGCAATGAGCAGTTCTTC. This codes for CASSQPAGRNEQFF.

This chain uses TRBV4-2 with TRBJ2-7; TRBD1 agrees at 7 bases. The CDR3 is made up of 15 amino acids. The J segment lost 2 bases and the V segment lost 4 bases, leaving 8 bases of the junction unmatched. CDR1 is LGHNA, CDR2 YNFKEQ, per germline. CDR3 region: CASSPIRGYTYEQYF. The CDR3 bases are TGTGCCAGCAGCCCTATCAGGGGGTATACCTACGAGCAGTACTTC.

The genes are TRBV11-2 and TRBJ2-3; 8 bases are shared with TRBD2. The CDR3 loop spans 16 amino acids. Trimming took 2 bases from V and 3 from J; bases not matched to a gene: 7. CDR1 and CDR2 (germline): SGHAT, FQNNGV. The CDR3 nucleotides read TGTGCCAGCAGCTTAATAGCGGGGTTGGGAACAGATACGCAGTATTTT. This sequence encodes CASSLIAGLGTDTQYF.

The chain has TRBV4-3 and TRBJ2-7; D is tentatively TRBD1 or TRBD2 (5 bases each). This CDR3 has 17 amino acids. Germline V gives CDR1 LGHNA, CDR2 YSLEER. V lost 1 base to trimming and J lost 0 bases, with 16 bases between them. The CDR3 here is CASSQASGTVLSYEQYF. The CDR3 DNA reads TGCGCCAGCAGCCAAGCGTCTGGGACGGTCCTCTCCTACGAGCAGTACTTC.

This clonotype appeared many times. The chain combines TRBV12-3 or TRBV12-4 with TRBJ2-7; D is tentatively TRBD1 or TRBD2 (5 bases each). V gave up 8 bases and J gave up 8 bases, with 19 bases separating them. The length of the CDR3 is 13 residues. The CDR3 DNA follows: TGTGCCAGCGGGGGTGGGGTAGTCGCAAAGCAGTACTTC. Encoded protein: CASGGGVVAKQYF.

The chain joins TRBV4-2 to TRBJ2-5, with D perhaps matching TRBD1 or TRBD2 (6 bases each). CDR1 is LGHNA, CDR2 YNFKEQ, per germline. The V end lost 1 base, the J end lost 3 bases, and 12 bases lay between the germline ends. CDR3 length: 15 residues. The CDR3 DNA sequence: TGTGCCAGCAGCCAAGTCTCGGGGGACAAAGAGACCCAGTACTTC. This codes for CASSQVSGDKETQYF.